A selection of T cell receptor beta chains follows, all from one sample in a study of T cells in Graves' hyperthyroidism and ophthalmopathy. TCRdb recomputed calls from the multiplex PCR reads with MiXCR, one row per CDR3 protein. The sample records over 200,000 distinct CDR3 sequences, under 20% being singletons. The source material was blood. The receptors were gathered from a man in his fifties with Graves' hyperthyroidism. Each CDR3 is given with its conserved first and last residue. D genes are given only for firm matches. The size field is filled for only some rows; it gives once, few, many or a size class.

cdr3_aa: CASSELARLAWDQPQHF
cdr3_nt: TGTGCCAGCAGTGAGTTGGCCCGTCTAGCTTGGGATCAGCCCCAGCATTTT
d_call: -
clone_size: -
j_call: TRBJ1-5
v_call: TRBV6-1

cdr3_aa: CASSLGPIYEQYF
cdr3_nt: TGTGCCAGCAGCCTGGGACCGATTTACGAGCAGTACTTC
d_call: -
clone_size: few
j_call: TRBJ2-7
v_call: TRBV6-2/TRBV6-3

cdr3_aa: CASSQPSRALAGEKQYF
cdr3_nt: TGTGCCAGCTCACAACCTAGCCGGGCACTAGCGGGAGAAAAGCAGTACTTC
d_call: TRBD2
clone_size: many
j_call: TRBJ2-7
v_call: TRBV18

cdr3_aa: CASSRDRGYGYTF
cdr3_nt: TGTGCCAGCAGTAGGGACAGGGGCTATGGCTACACCTTC
d_call: TRBD1
clone_size: many
j_call: TRBJ1-2
v_call: TRBV6-1

cdr3_aa: CSARVWEGVKNEQFF
cdr3_nt: TGCAGTGCTAGAGTTTGGGAGGGAGTGAAAAATGAGCAGTTCTTC
d_call: TRBD2
clone_size: many
j_call: TRBJ2-1
v_call: TRBV20-1

cdr3_aa: CASSDPDSEQYF
cdr3_nt: TGTGCCAGCAGCGACCCGGACAGCGAGCAGTACTTC
d_call: -
clone_size: many
j_call: TRBJ2-7
v_call: TRBV28

cdr3_aa: CASSQERRGGATEQFF
cdr3_nt: TGCGCCAGCAGCCAAGAGAGGCGGGGGGGGGCTACTGAGCAGTTCTTC
d_call: TRBD2
clone_size: -
j_call: TRBJ2-1
v_call: TRBV4-1

cdr3_aa: CASKVGGSYEQYF
cdr3_nt: TGTGCCAGTAAGGTAGGAGGCAGCTACGAGCAGTACTTC
d_call: -
clone_size: -
j_call: TRBJ2-7
v_call: TRBV19

cdr3_aa: CASSFQVNTGELFF
cdr3_nt: TGCGCCAGCAGCTTTCAAGTGAACACCGGGGAGCTGTTTTTT
d_call: -
clone_size: many
j_call: TRBJ2-2
v_call: TRBV5-1

cdr3_aa: CASSSLGMGGYNEQFF
cdr3_nt: TGCGCCAGCAGCTCCCTTGGTATGGGGGGTTACAATGAGCAGTTCTTC
d_call: -
clone_size: -
j_call: TRBJ2-1
v_call: TRBV5-1

cdr3_aa: CAWSVGLTGLGTDTQYF
cdr3_nt: TGTGCCTGGAGTGTAGGGCTGACGGGATTGGGGACAGATACGCAGTATTTT
d_call: -
clone_size: -
j_call: TRBJ2-3
v_call: TRBV30

cdr3_aa: CASSEGVGQVEQYF
cdr3_nt: TGTGCCAGCAGCGAGGGGGTAGGACAGGTCGAGCAGTACTTC
d_call: TRBD1
clone_size: few
j_call: TRBJ2-7
v_call: TRBV9

cdr3_aa: CASRRLLTSGKTDTQYF
cdr3_nt: TGTGCCAGCAGGCGACTCCTGACTAGCGGGAAGACAGATACGCAGTATTTT
d_call: TRBD2
clone_size: many
j_call: TRBJ2-3
v_call: TRBV6-1

cdr3_aa: CASSMDRETNTGELFF
cdr3_nt: TGTGCCAGCAGTATGGACAGGGAAACGAACACCGGGGAGCTGTTTTTT
d_call: TRBD1
clone_size: many
j_call: TRBJ2-2
v_call: TRBV28

cdr3_aa: CSATSGTGGEETQYF
cdr3_nt: TGCAGCGCTACTTCCGGGACAGGGGGCGAGGAGACCCAGTACTTC
d_call: TRBD1
clone_size: many
j_call: TRBJ2-5
v_call: TRBV29-1

cdr3_aa: CATSDPVSGGRDTQYF
cdr3_nt: TGTGCCACCAGTGACCCCGTTTCGGGCGGGAGGGATACGCAGTATTTT
d_call: TRBD2
clone_size: few
j_call: TRBJ2-3
v_call: TRBV24-1

cdr3_aa: CASSQDMDRTSNQPQHF
cdr3_nt: TGCGCCAGCAGCCAAGATATGGACAGAACTAGCAATCAGCCCCAGCATTTT
d_call: -
clone_size: many
j_call: TRBJ1-5
v_call: TRBV4-1

cdr3_aa: CASSLSGSREETQYF
cdr3_nt: TGCGCCAGCAGCTTGTCAGGGTCAAGGGAAGAGACCCAGTACTTC
d_call: -
clone_size: few
j_call: TRBJ2-5
v_call: TRBV5-1

cdr3_aa: CASSLAEYNEQFF
cdr3_nt: TGTGCCAGCAGCCTAGCAGAGTACAATGAGCAGTTCTTC
d_call: -
clone_size: many
j_call: TRBJ2-1
v_call: TRBV7-3

cdr3_aa: CASVPSGSGDEQFF
cdr3_nt: TGTGCCAGCGTACCTAGCGGGAGTGGCGATGAGCAGTTCTTC
d_call: TRBD2
clone_size: few
j_call: TRBJ2-1
v_call: TRBV6-2/TRBV6-3

cdr3_aa: CASSPVPEQPFLSGNTIYF
cdr3_nt: TGTGCCAGCTCACCAGTACCCGAACAGCCATTTCTCTCTGGAAACACCATATATTTT
d_call: -
clone_size: -
j_call: TRBJ1-3
v_call: TRBV18

cdr3_aa: CAWSLKTGNTGELFF
cdr3_nt: TGTGCCTGGAGTCTCAAGACAGGGAACACCGGGGAGCTGTTTTTT
d_call: -
clone_size: many
j_call: TRBJ2-2
v_call: TRBV30

cdr3_aa: CASSGPGLAADYEQYF
cdr3_nt: TGTGCCAGCAGTGGGCCGGGACTAGCGGCAGACTACGAGCAGTACTTC
d_call: TRBD2
clone_size: -
j_call: TRBJ2-7
v_call: TRBV28

cdr3_aa: CASSPKDFYEQYF
cdr3_nt: TGTGCCAGCAGTCCCAAGGACTTCTACGAGCAGTACTTC
d_call: -
clone_size: many
j_call: TRBJ2-7
v_call: TRBV6-1

cdr3_aa: CASNPTGETYEQYF
cdr3_nt: TGTGCCAGCAACCCGACAGGGGAGACCTACGAGCAGTACTTC
d_call: TRBD1
clone_size: many
j_call: TRBJ2-7
v_call: TRBV28

cdr3_aa: CASSLVGGRASDTQYF
cdr3_nt: TGTGCCAGCAGCTTAGTCGGCGGGAGGGCCTCAGATACGCAGTATTTT
d_call: TRBD2
clone_size: many
j_call: TRBJ2-3
v_call: TRBV7-2

cdr3_aa: CASSAGTSWANTGELFF
cdr3_nt: TGTGCCAGCAGCGCCGGGACTAGTTGGGCGAACACCGGGGAGCTGTTTTTT
d_call: TRBD2
clone_size: few
j_call: TRBJ2-2
v_call: TRBV9

cdr3_aa: CSGSRPSDATIEQFF
cdr3_nt: TGCAGTGGTTCTAGGCCCTCGGACGCGACAATTGAGCAGTTCTTC
d_call: -
clone_size: -
j_call: TRBJ2-1
v_call: TRBV20-1

cdr3_aa: CASSRGQGAGEQYF
cdr3_nt: TGCGCCAGCAGCAGGGGACAGGGGGCTGGGGAGCAGTACTTC
d_call: TRBD1
clone_size: -
j_call: TRBJ2-7
v_call: TRBV5-1

cdr3_aa: CASSESWTASTDTQYF
cdr3_nt: TGCGCCAGCAGTGAGTCCTGGACAGCTAGCACAGATACGCAGTATTTT
d_call: -
clone_size: many
j_call: TRBJ2-3
v_call: TRBV10-1

cdr3_aa: CASSLAPSGSGADTQYF
cdr3_nt: TGTGCCAGCAGCTTAGCCCCTAGCGGGAGTGGGGCAGATACGCAGTATTTT
d_call: TRBD2
clone_size: many
j_call: TRBJ2-3
v_call: TRBV7-2

cdr3_aa: CASSLYWTGTRFYEQYF
cdr3_nt: TGTGCCAGCAGCTTATACTGGACCGGGACCAGATTCTACGAGCAGTACTTC
d_call: -
clone_size: -
j_call: TRBJ2-7
v_call: TRBV7-2

cdr3_aa: CASSASQWGGQETQYF
cdr3_nt: TGTGCCAGCTCGGCTTCCCAGTGGGGAGGTCAAGAGACCCAGTACTTC
d_call: -
clone_size: many
j_call: TRBJ2-5
v_call: TRBV18

cdr3_aa: CSARDIPAGVDTQYF
cdr3_nt: TGCAGTGCTAGAGATATTCCAGCGGGAGTGGATACGCAGTATTTT
d_call: TRBD2
clone_size: few
j_call: TRBJ2-3
v_call: TRBV20-1

cdr3_aa: CASSPSYGGSYEQYF
cdr3_nt: TGTGCCAGCTCACCCTCTTACGGGGGGTCCTACGAGCAGTACTTC
d_call: TRBD2
clone_size: many
j_call: TRBJ2-7
v_call: TRBV18

cdr3_aa: CASSEQGANTEAFF
cdr3_nt: TGTGCCAGCAGCGAACAGGGGGCTAACACTGAAGCTTTCTTT
d_call: TRBD1
clone_size: many
j_call: TRBJ1-1
v_call: TRBV2

cdr3_aa: CASSQEWGPDTQYF
cdr3_nt: TGTGCCAGCAGCCAAGAGTGGGGCCCAGATACGCAGTATTTT
d_call: -
clone_size: few
j_call: TRBJ2-3
v_call: TRBV14

cdr3_aa: CASSALAGGHNEQFF
cdr3_nt: TGTGCCAGCAGTGCTCTAGCGGGAGGACACAATGAGCAGTTCTTC
d_call: TRBD2
clone_size: -
j_call: TRBJ2-1
v_call: TRBV12-3/TRBV12-4

cdr3_aa: CAWSVSGNSPLHF
cdr3_nt: TGTGCCTGGAGTGTATCTGGGAATTCACCCCTCCACTTT
d_call: -
clone_size: many
j_call: TRBJ1-6
v_call: TRBV30

cdr3_aa: CASSRTGTGNYGYTF
cdr3_nt: TGTGCCAGCAGCCGGACAGGGACGGGTAACTATGGCTACACCTTC
d_call: TRBD1
clone_size: -
j_call: TRBJ1-2
v_call: TRBV6-2/TRBV6-3

cdr3_aa: CATSGSGDTQYF
cdr3_nt: TGTGCCACTAGCGGGAGTGGGGATACGCAGTATTTT
d_call: TRBD2
clone_size: -
j_call: TRBJ2-3
v_call: TRBV6-1

cdr3_aa: CASSILRGEAFF
cdr3_nt: TGTGCCAGTAGTATCCTAAGGGGTGAAGCTTTCTTT
d_call: -
clone_size: -
j_call: TRBJ1-1
v_call: TRBV19

cdr3_aa: CATSGDRALSTDTQYF
cdr3_nt: TGTGCCACCAGTGGCGACAGGGCCCTGAGCACAGATACGCAGTATTTT
d_call: TRBD1
clone_size: few
j_call: TRBJ2-3
v_call: TRBV24-1

cdr3_aa: CASSLVLGANEQFF
cdr3_nt: TGTGCCAGCAGCTTAGTATTGGGGGCAAATGAGCAGTTCTTC
d_call: -
clone_size: many
j_call: TRBJ2-1
v_call: TRBV11-2

cdr3_aa: CASGLPLRASGRLTDTQYF
cdr3_nt: -
d_call: -
clone_size: -
j_call: TRBJ2-3
v_call: TRBV12-5

cdr3_aa: CASSADTNTGELFF
cdr3_nt: TGTGCCAGCAGCGCGGACACGAACACCGGGGAGCTGTTTTTT
d_call: -
clone_size: many
j_call: TRBJ2-2
v_call: TRBV9

cdr3_aa: CASSPRSGNYGYTF
cdr3_nt: TGTGCCAGCTCACCAAGATCCGGGAACTATGGCTACACCTTC
d_call: -
clone_size: many
j_call: TRBJ1-2
v_call: TRBV18

cdr3_aa: CASGRDNTGELFF
cdr3_nt: TGTGCCTCCGGACGCGATAACACCGGGGAGCTGTTTTTT
d_call: -
clone_size: many
j_call: TRBJ2-2
v_call: TRBV30

cdr3_aa: CASSQKRDQETQYF
cdr3_nt: TGTGCCAGCAGCCAAAAGCGGGACCAAGAGACCCAGTACTTC
d_call: -
clone_size: many
j_call: TRBJ2-5
v_call: TRBV3-1

cdr3_aa: CASSRDTRSYNEQFF
cdr3_nt: TGTGCCAGCAGCCGGGACACCCGCTCCTACAATGAGCAGTTCTTC
d_call: -
clone_size: many
j_call: TRBJ2-1
v_call: TRBV11-3

cdr3_aa: CASRARDMPYEQYF
cdr3_nt: TGTGCCAGCAGGGCTCGGGACATGCCCTACGAGCAGTACTTC
d_call: -
clone_size: many
j_call: TRBJ2-7
v_call: TRBV12-3/TRBV12-4

cdr3_aa: CSARGGRANYTF
cdr3_nt: TGCAGTGCTAGAGGGGGAAGGGCCAACTACACCTTC
d_call: -
clone_size: -
j_call: TRBJ1-2
v_call: TRBV20-1

cdr3_aa: CASSLPRLSIVTEAFF
cdr3_nt: TGTGCCAGCAGCCTCCCGCGCCTTTCAATAGTCACTGAAGCTTTCTTT
d_call: -
clone_size: many
j_call: TRBJ1-1
v_call: TRBV2

cdr3_aa: CASSDRAISGANVLTF
cdr3_nt: TGTGCCAGTTCGGACAGGGCCATCTCTGGGGCCAACGTCCTGACTTTC
d_call: TRBD1
clone_size: many
j_call: TRBJ2-6
v_call: TRBV28

cdr3_aa: CSARDRSGSYNEQFF
cdr3_nt: TGCAGTGCTAGAGATAGGAGCGGGTCATACAATGAGCAGTTCTTC
d_call: -
clone_size: few
j_call: TRBJ2-1
v_call: TRBV20-1